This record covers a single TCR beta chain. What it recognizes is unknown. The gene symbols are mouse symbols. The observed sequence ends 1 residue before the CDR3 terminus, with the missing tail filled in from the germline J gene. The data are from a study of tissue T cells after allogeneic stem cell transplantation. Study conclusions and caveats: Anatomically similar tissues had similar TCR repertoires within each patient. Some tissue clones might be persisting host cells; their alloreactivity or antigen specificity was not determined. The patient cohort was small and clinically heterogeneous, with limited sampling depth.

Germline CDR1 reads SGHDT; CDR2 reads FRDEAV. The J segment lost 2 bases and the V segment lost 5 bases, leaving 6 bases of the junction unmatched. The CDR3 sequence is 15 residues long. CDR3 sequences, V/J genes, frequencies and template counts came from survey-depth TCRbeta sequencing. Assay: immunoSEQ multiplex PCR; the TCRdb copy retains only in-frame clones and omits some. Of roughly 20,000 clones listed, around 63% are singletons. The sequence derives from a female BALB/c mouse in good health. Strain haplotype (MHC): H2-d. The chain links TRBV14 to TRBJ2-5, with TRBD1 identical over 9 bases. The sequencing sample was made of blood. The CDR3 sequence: CASRRTGALQDTQYF. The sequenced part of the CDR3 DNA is TGTGCCAGCAGAAGGACAGGGGCCCTCCAAGACACCCAGTAC.